A selection of T cell receptor beta chains follows, all from one sample in a study of Ad26.COV2.S vaccination and SARS-CoV-2 variants. Clones were read by immunoSEQ multiplex PCR, and TCRdb kept only the in-frame ones, dropping some. The sample lists hundreds of thousands of clones, around 89% occurring once. This material consisted of peripheral blood, taken in a trial of Ad26.COV2.S vaccine versus placebo. These receptors were collected from a person aged 18-60 years who received the Ad26.COV2.S COVID-19 vaccine or a placebo. CDR3s include the opening cysteine and the closing phenylalanine or tryptophan. The D gene is left open where the match is weak. The size of a clone is reported for some rows only, either as once, few or many, or as a class for expanded clones.

>-|TRBV3-1/TRBV3-2|-|TRBJ2-1
TGTGCCAGCAGCTTACGGGGCGCCTCCTACAATGAGCAGTTCTTC
CASSLRGASYNEQFF
>-|TRBV5-1|TRBD2|TRBJ2-5
TGCGCCAGCAAAATAGCGGGGGGGTCACAAGAGACCCAGTACTTC
CASKIAGGSQETQYF
>-|TRBV13|TRBD1|TRBJ1-1
TGTGCCAGCAGCCCAGGGGGCGTCATGAACACTGAAGCTTTCTTT
CASSPGGVMNTEAFF
>-|TRBV6-6|-|TRBJ1-1
TGTGCCAGCCTAACAGAGGGGCGGACTGAAGCTTTCTTT
CASLTEGRTEAFF
>-|TRBV5-1|-|TRBJ2-5
TGCGCCAGCAGCTTGGATCCCAGGGCCGGGGAGACCCAGTACTTC
CASSLDPRAGETQYF
>-|TRBV30|TRBD2|TRBJ2-7
TGTGCCTGGAAGGGACTAGCGGGAGTGCAGTACTTC
CAWKGLAGVQYF
>-|TRBV19|-|TRBJ1-4
TGTGCCAGTAGAAAAGCCCCCCAGGGAATCGAAAAACTGTTTTTT
CASRKAPQGIEKLFF
>-|TRBV11-1|-|TRBJ1-6
TGTGCCAGCAGACTGAGGGTTCTCAATTCACCCCTCCACTTT
CASRLRVLNSPLHF
>-|TRBV12-3/TRBV12-4|-|TRBJ2-5
TGTGCCAGCAGACAGGGCCAAGAGACCCAGTACTTC
CASRQGQETQYF
>-|TRBV27|TRBD2|TRBJ2-1
TGTGCCAGCAGTTGGAGTGGCGGGAGAAACAATGAGCAGTTCTTC
CASSWSGGRNNEQFF
>-|TRBV30|-|TRBJ1-1
TGTGCCTGGGGTCGGGGAGGTTCTGAAGCTTTCTTT
CAWGRGGSEAFF
>-|TRBV10-3|-|TRBJ2-7
TGTGCCATCAGTGAAAGGGGGGGATCCTACGAGCAGTACTTC
CAISERGGSYEQYF
>-|TRBV9|-|TRBJ1-3
TGTGCCAGCAGCGTAGTACCGGGGTCTGGAAACACCATATATTTT
CASSVVPGSGNTIYF
>-|TRBV2|TRBD2|TRBJ2-1
TGTGCCAGCAGAGCCCATAGACCTAGCGGGAGGGGAAATGAGCAGTTCTTC
CASRAHRPSGRGNEQFF
>-|TRBV2|TRBD1|TRBJ1-2
TGTGCCAGCAGATTAAAGGGGGCTCTAAACTATGGCTACACCTTC
CASRLKGALNYGYTF
>-|TRBV7-3|-|TRBJ2-5
TGTGCCAGCAGCTTAAGCGGCGGGAACCAAGAGACCCAGTACTTC
CASSLSGGNQETQYF
>-|TRBV19|TRBD1|TRBJ1-2
TGTGCCAGTAGCCACCCGGGACAGCCCTATGGCTACACCTTC
CASSHPGQPYGYTF
>-|TRBV5-4|-|TRBJ1-2
TGTGCCAGCGGGCAAGGGGCTGACTATGGCTACACCTTC
CASGQGADYGYTF
>-|TRBV12-2|-|TRBJ1-1
TGTGCAAGTCGCCCACCCCGAAGGAGGCGGAACACTGAAGCTTTCTTT
CASRPPRRRRNTEAFF
>-|TRBV24-1|TRBD1|TRBJ1-5
TGTGCCACCAGTGATTCTAAGACAGGGCTATTACAGCCCCAGCATTTT
CATSDSKTGLLQPQHF
>-|TRBV7-2|-|TRBJ2-2
TGTGCCAGCAGCTTACGGCGCCAGAGAAACACCGGGGAGCTGTTTTTT
CASSLRRQRNTGELFF
>-|TRBV3-1/TRBV3-2|-|TRBJ1-5
TGTGCCAGCAGCCAATTTAATCAGCCCCAGCATTTT
CASSQFNQPQHF
>-|TRBV6-6|-|TRBJ1-5
TGTGCCAGTGGCGACGGCAATCAGCCCCAGCATTTT
CASGDGNQPQHF
>once|TRBV24-1|-|TRBJ2-2
TGTGCCACCCGGGGGAGTGGCTACACCGGGGAGCTGTTTTTT
CATRGSGYTGELFF
>-|TRBV7-8|TRBD1|TRBJ1-1
TGTGCCAGCAGCTTAACAGGGGGCGTTGAAGCTTTCTTT
CASSLTGGVEAFF
>once|TRBV7-9|-|TRBJ2-5
TGTGCCAGCAGCTTTCAACCTCAAGAGACCCAGTACTTC
CASSFQPQETQYF
>once|TRBV5-1|TRBD2|TRBJ2-1
TGCGCCAGCAGCCAGGGACTAGTCCACAATGAGCAGTTCTTC
CASSQGLVHNEQFF
>-|TRBV27|TRBD2|TRBJ2-1
TGTGCCAGCAGTTCTCCCCTACTAGCGGGGGGCAGGGGTGAGCAGTTCTTC
CASSSPLLAGGRGEQFF
>-|TRBV18|-|TRBJ2-5
TGTGCCAGCTCACCACGGGGGATGGGATGGCCTGAAGAGACCCAGTACTTC
CASSPRGMGWPEETQYF
>-|TRBV6-5|TRBD2|TRBJ2-5
TGTGCCGGCTCTGGGCGGGGGGTCCAAGAGACCCAGTACTTC
CAGSGRGVQETQYF
>-|TRBV6-5|TRBD2|TRBJ2-1
TGTGCCACAGCGCGGGGGAATGAGCAGTTCTTC
CATARGNEQFF
>-|TRBV6-2/TRBV6-3|TRBD1|TRBJ1-2
TGTGCCAGCAGTCCACAGGGGGCCTACTATGGCTACACCTTC
CASSPQGAYYGYTF
>once|TRBV29-1|-|TRBJ2-5
TGCAGCTTCTACAGGAGAGAGACCCAGTACTTC
CSFYRRETQYF
>-|TRBV24-1|-|TRBJ2-3
TGTGCCACCCGACCAGCCGCTAGCACAGATACGCAGTATTTT
CATRPAASTDTQYF
>-|TRBV5-1|-|TRBJ2-3
TGCGCCAGCAGCTTAGACCCTCGCACAGATACGCAGTATTTT
CASSLDPRTDTQYF
>once|TRBV5-6|-|TRBJ2-3
TGTGCCAGCCAGAGAGTGAGTACAGATACGCAGTATTTT
CASQRVSTDTQYF
>-|TRBV18|-|TRBJ2-4
TGTGCCACCGAGGGGGGAAGTGAAAACATTCAGTACTTC
CATEGGSENIQYF
>few|TRBV27|TRBD1|TRBJ2-7
TGTGCCAGCAGTTTATCGGGGCAGGGGGCGATCGAGCAGTACTTC
CASSLSGQGAIEQYF
>-|TRBV27|-|TRBJ2-1
TGTGCCAGCGGAGGCGGGGTAAGCTCCTACAATGAGCAGTTCTTC
CASGGGVSSYNEQFF
>-|TRBV6-2/TRBV6-3|TRBD1|TRBJ2-5
TGTGCCAGCAGTTACGGTCAGGGGGCTGAAACGGTCGAGACCCAGTACTTC
CASSYGQGAETVETQYF
>once|TRBV15|-|TRBJ2-1
TGTGCCACCAATCTCGCGGGCTACAATGAGCAGTTCTTC
CATNLAGYNEQFF
>-|TRBV7-7|-|TRBJ2-3
TGTGCCAGCAGCTCCAGGGGAGGGTATACGCAGTATTTT
CASSSRGGYTQYF
>-|TRBV5-4|-|TRBJ1-2
TGTGCCAGCAGCCTCGACGGCTATGGCTACACCTTC
CASSLDGYGYTF
>-|TRBV18|-|TRBJ1-3
TGTGCCAGCTCACCTTCGACTGTTACAGACACCATATATTTT
CASSPSTVTDTIYF
>-|TRBV11-2|-|TRBJ2-7
TGTGCCAGCAGTTTAAGCCAGGGCTACGAGCAGTACTTC
CASSLSQGYEQYF
>-|TRBV7-3|-|TRBJ2-1
TGTGCCAGCAGCCGAGGACAGTCCTACAATGAGCAGTTCTTC
CASSRGQSYNEQFF
>-|TRBV27|TRBD2|TRBJ2-1
TGTGCCAGCATTCCTAGCGGGTCCTACAATGTGCAGTTCTTC
CASIPSGSYNVQFF
>-|TRBV19|TRBD2|TRBJ2-1
TGTGCCAGTAGTATAGTCCGCGGGGGAGGGAATGAGCAGTTCTTC
CASSIVRGGGNEQFF